The clone carrying this TCR beta chain came up many times. The antigen is unknown. The sample is drawn from a study of cytomegalovirus exposure and HLA in healthy donors. V dropped 0 bases and J dropped 5 bases, with 8 bases sitting between them. The CDR3 sequence is 13 residues long. The germline V gene encodes CDR1 SGHAT and CDR2 FQNNGV. Generated by immunoSEQ multiplex PCR, the TCRdb table keeps only in-frame clones and is missing some. The sample lists about 140,000 clones, 70% to 85% occurring once. Study-wide findings and caveats: In a later analysis, first-cohort TCR clusters were found to tend to co-occur in the 130 or so validation repertoires. Accounts indicate the classifier identified cytomegalovirus status with strong specificity and sensitivity. The study listed some 160 cytomegalovirus-associated TCR beta chains.

Sequencing used PBMCs. This chain uses TRBV11-2 with TRBJ2-7; D is ambiguous. This TCR was sampled from a man aged 25 to 40 in good health and CMV-seropositive. The CDR3 protein is CASSLDRENEQYF. The CDR3 DNA sequence: TGTGCCAGCAGCTTAGATCGCGAGAACGAGCAGTACTTC. Full variable domain (outside the CDR3, taken from reference TRBV11-2 and TRBJ2-7): EAGVAQSPRYKIIEKRQSVAFWCNPISGHATLYWYQQILGQGPKLLIQFQNNGVVDDSQLPKDRFSAERLKGVDSTLKIQPAKLEDSAVYLCASSLDRENEQYFGPGTRLTVT.